This entry lists 21 T cell receptor beta chains sequenced from one sample in a study of Ad26.COV2.S vaccination and SARS-CoV-2 variants. Clones were read by immunoSEQ multiplex PCR, and TCRdb kept only the in-frame ones, dropping some. The sample carries a few hundred thousand clones, about 88% recorded once. Treatment denoted: approximately 18 received Ad26.COV2.S at low or high dose, single or two shots; a few received placebo; per-sample allocation not given. Vaccine and placebo recipients were sampled on day 63 after the first injection. This material consisted of peripheral blood, taken in a trial of Ad26.COV2.S vaccine versus placebo. These receptors were taken from a person between 18 and 65 years old who received the Ad26.COV2.S COVID-19 vaccine or a placebo.

This chain connects TRBV5-4 to TRBJ2-2; TRBD2 matches 13 bases. The V gene end was trimmed by 3 bases and the J gene end by 7 bases; junction bases not matched to a gene: 6. The CDR3 consists of 16 residues. Germline loops: CDR1 SGHNT, CDR2 YYREEE (reference sequence). CDR3 coding DNA: TGTGCCAGCAGCTCAAGGACTAGCGGGAGTAGCGGGGAGCTGTTTTTT. Protein: CASSSRTSGSSGELFF.

This sequence joins TRBV6-5 and TRBJ2-7; either TRBD1 or TRBD2 may fit D (6 bases each). Trimming took 6 bases from V and 1 from J, leaving 10 bases between them. There are 13 residues in the CDR3. Germline V lookup: CDR1 MNHEY, CDR2 SVGAGI. Here the CDR3 reads CASRSGASYEQYF. CDR3 DNA: TGTGCCAGCAGGTCGGGGGCTTCCTACGAGCAGTACTTC.

V is TRBV11-3 and J is TRBJ2-3, with TRBD1 as a possible D gene (5 bases). Per the germline V gene, CDR1 is SGHNT and CDR2 is YENEEA. The CDR3 has 14 residues. V lost 4 bases to trimming and J lost 2 bases, with 10 bases between them. CDR3 in DNA: TGTGCCAGCAGCTCCAGGGTCGACACAGATACGCAGTATTTT. Its protein product is CASSSRVDTDTQYF.

V is TRBV11-3 and J is TRBJ2-3; D gene unclear. Germline CDR1 reads SGHNT; CDR2 reads YENEEA. The CDR3 loop spans 14 amino acids. Between the trimmed V and J ends, which lost 6 bases and 4 bases, there was a span of 14 bases. The CDR3 region has the DNA TGTGCCAGCAGTGACCACGAGACGGCAGATACGCAGTATTTT. It is translated as CASSDHETADTQYF.

The genes are TRBV28 and TRBJ2-2; 9 nucleotides align to TRBD1. The CDR3 extends over 15 amino acids. J was trimmed by 9 bases and V by 2 bases; bases with no gene match: 7. CDR1 and CDR2 from the germline V gene are MDHEN and SYDVKM. This CDR3 is CASSLGTGTPRELFF. CDR3 coding DNA: TGTGCCAGCAGTTTAGGGACAGGGACCCCCCGGGAGCTGTTTTTT.

The J gene is TRBJ1-1, the V gene TRBV19; a weak D match, TRBD1 (5 bases). CDR3 size: 13 residues. The germline V gene has CDR1 LNHDA and CDR2 SQIVND (reference sequence). Trimming cost V 5 bases and J 1 base, with 8 bases left between them. The CDR3 protein is CASSETANTEAFF. Here the CDR3 DNA reads TGTGCCAGTAGTGAGACAGCGAACACTGAAGCTTTCTTT.

The gene calls are TRBV3-1 (or the pseudogene TRBV3-2) and TRBJ1-2, with TRBD1 identical over 7 bases. Germline CDR1 reads LGHDT; CDR2 reads YNNKEL (reference sequence). The J segment lost 8 bases and the V segment lost 3 bases, leaving 6 bases of the junction unmatched. This CDR3 is 13 amino acids long. This chain's CDR3 is CASSHPRGGGYTF. The CDR3 nucleotides are TGTGCCAGCAGCCACCCCAGGGGGGGCGGCTACACCTTC.

The chain uses TRBV27 and TRBJ2-2; 8 bases are a match to TRBD1. CDR3 length equals 16 residues. V lost 6 bases to trimming and J lost 5 bases; unmatched junction nucleotides: 11. The germline V gene has CDR1 MNHEY and CDR2 SMNVEV (reference sequence). DNA for the CDR3: TGTGCCAGCAGCTCGGAATCATACAGGGGGACCGGGGAGCTGTTTTTT. It encodes CASSSESYRGTGELFF.

The chain links TRBV30 to TRBJ2-6; 8 nucleotides match TRBD1. Germline values: CDR1 GTSNPN, CDR2 SVGIG (reference sequence). J gave up 0 bases and V 3 bases, and 13 bases lay outside the gene matches. The CDR3 runs 19 residues. This chain's CDR3 is CAWSVHPGQDFSGANVLTF. The CDR3 nucleotides read TGTGCCTGGAGCGTACATCCGGGACAGGACTTCTCTGGGGCCAACGTCCTGACTTTC.

This clone was picked up many times. The chain is built from TRBV14 and TRBJ1-3; D is uncertain. Germline-derived CDR1 and CDR2 are SGHDN and FVKESK. Trimming shortened V by 3 bases and J by 0 bases, and 15 bases separated the two germline ends. This CDR3 region has 17 residues. For the CDR3, the DNA is TGTGCCAGCAGCCAGGGTTCCGGAACGGGCTCTGGAAACACCATATATTTT. Residues: CASSQGSGTGSGNTIYF.

The count of this clone is one. This CDR3 is CAWSVLGGASEQFF. CDR3 bases: TGTGCCTGGAGTGTACTAGGGGGCGCGAGTGAGCAGTTCTTC. V and J are TRBV30 and TRBJ2-1; TRBD1 aligns across 7 bases. Germline loops: CDR1 GTSNPN, CDR2 SVGIG (reference sequence). This CDR3 contains 14 residues. With 0 bases clipped from V and 9 bases from J, the junction kept 8 bases outside the gene matches.

This clone occurred once. This chain links TRBV7-8 with TRBJ2-1; D gene unclear. Trimming left V 1 base short and J 5 bases short, with 12 bases between. The CDR3 has 15 amino acids. CDR1 is SGHVS, CDR2 FQNEAQ, per germline. CDR3 sequence: CASSLGRRRDNEQFF. Here the CDR3 DNA reads TGTGCCAGCAGCTTAGGTCGGAGAAGGGACAATGAGCAGTTCTTC.

The chain couples TRBV11-2 to TRBJ2-1, with 10 nucleotides matching TRBD2. CDR3 length: 15 amino acids. The J segment lost 4 bases and the V segment lost 5 bases, leaving 5 bases of the junction unmatched. Looked up from germline, CDR1 is SGHAT and CDR2 is FQNNGV. The DNA of the CDR3 is TGTGCCAGCAGCAAACTAGCGGGAAAGTACAATGAGCAGTTCTTC. It codes for CASSKLAGKYNEQFF.

In its sample, this clone was seen a few times. The sample contains more than one DNA sequence encoding this CDR3. The CDR3 DNA reads TGTGCCAGCAGTTTAATGGGCTACGAGCAGTACTTC. Residues: CASSLMGYEQYF. The chain uses TRBV12-3 or TRBV12-4 and TRBJ2-7; the D is unclear. The CDR3 totals 12 residues. With 2 bases removed from V and 3 bases from J, the gap between germline ends came to 5 bases.

The chain links TRBV5-4 to TRBJ2-1; TRBD2 matches at 8 bases. Germline CDR1 is SGHNT and CDR2 is YYREEE (reference sequence). The CDR3 spans 16 residues. The trim removed 6 bases at V and 4 bases at J, leaving 12 bases unmatched. CDR3: CASTRPGGGSYNEQFF. In nucleotides, the CDR3 is TGTGCCAGCACCCGACCCGGCGGGGGGAGTTACAATGAGCAGTTCTTC.

In this sample, this clone turned up a few times. This chain joins TRBV7-3 and TRBJ2-7, with 7 bases that match TRBD1. The germline V gene has CDR1 SGHTA and CDR2 FQGTGA. The CDR3 runs to 13 residues. The ends lost 5 bases at V and 0 bases at J; junction bases unmatched: 1. The CDR3 DNA reads as TGTGCCAGCAGCCCAGGGGGCTCCTACGAGCAGTACTTC. It specifies CASSPGGSYEQYF.

The chain is built from TRBV30 and TRBJ2-7; no reliable D call. The CDR3 is made up of 12 amino acids. In germline, CDR1 is GTSNPN, CDR2 SVGIG (reference sequence). V was cut by 3 bases and J by 3 bases, with 9 bases left in between. CDR3 bases: TGTGCCTGGAGCACGCAGAACTACGAGCAGTACTTC. Translated: CAWSTQNYEQYF.

The gene calls are TRBV27 and TRBJ1-5; D uncertain. CDR3 size: 12 residues. The V end was cut by 4 bases, the J end by 3 bases, with 4 bases between. Germline V gives CDR1 MNHEY, CDR2 SMNVEV (reference sequence). This CDR3 is CASSSINQPQHF. The CDR3 DNA reads as TGTGCCAGCAGTTCAATCAATCAGCCCCAGCATTTT.

V gene TRBV19 combines with J gene TRBJ2-7, with TRBD2 matching 7 bases. From germline, CDR1 is LNHDA and CDR2 SQIVND (reference sequence). The ends lost 3 bases at V and 2 bases at J; junction bases unmatched: 4. The CDR3 is 14 amino acids. The CDR3 spells CASSMGLAAYEQYF. The CDR3 DNA reads as TGTGCCAGTAGTATGGGGCTAGCGGCCTACGAGCAGTACTTC.

The rearrangement links TRBV6-2 or TRBV6-3 to TRBJ2-7, with a weak D call TRBD1 (6 bases). Trimming left V 4 bases short and J 3 bases short, with 7 bases between. This CDR3 has 12 amino acids. Germline CDR1 is MNHEY and CDR2 is SVGEGT. The CDR3 region has the DNA TGTGCCAGCAGTTTACAGGGCTACGAGCAGTACTTC. Encoded protein: CASSLQGYEQYF.

The chain couples TRBV18 to TRBJ1-3; D ambiguous. V was clipped by 3 bases and J by 14 bases, with 11 bases between them. The CDR3 is 11 amino acids. Germline V gene lookup returns CDR1 KGHSH and CDR2 LQKENI. CDR3 sequence: CASSPLEGLYF. CDR3 coding DNA: TGTGCCAGCTCACCCTTGGAAGGGCTATATTTT.